This T cell receptor beta chain was captured in a study of regulatory T cells in long-lasting Graves disease. Study-wide findings and caveats: Persistent disease exhibited a predilection for TRBV28, TRBJ1-2 and TRBJ2-5. Authors noted too few samples as a limitation.

This clonotype occurred a few times. Its matching antigen is unknown. Arm-PCR of CDR3 regions and iRepertoire HTBI primers were the basis on which TCR beta libraries were built. TCRdb fed the multiplex PCR reads into MiXCR, producing one record per CDR3 protein. In the table there are 350,000 to 550,000 distinct CDR3 sequences, around 13% of which are singletons. The length of the CDR3 is 12 residues. Trimming cost V 3 bases and J 0 bases, with 5 bases left between them. Looked up from germline, CDR1 is GTSNPN and CDR2 is SVGIG (reference sequence). Time point described: newly diagnosed GD, antithyroid drugs for less than 3 months. Making the TCR library involved RNA that had been extracted from PBMCs. This same sample was also part of a study on T cells in Graves' hyperthyroidism and ophthalmopathy. From that second work: Graves' hyperthyroidism was deemed stable absent ophthalmopathy progression within 18 months.

The V call is TRBV30, the J call TRBJ1-1; D is ambiguous. Sequenced material: peripheral blood mononuclear cells (PBMCs), taken at new diagnosis, from a patient treated with antithyroid drugs. This clonotype was obtained from a woman in her forties or fifties with Graves disease. CDR3 region: CAWSVMNTEAFF. The CDR3 DNA follows: TGTGCCTGGAGCGTCATGAACACTGAAGCTTTCTTT.